This T cell receptor (beta chain) was observed in a study of tissue T cells after allogeneic stem cell transplantation. Study results and limitations: Only a limited share of tissue TCRs appeared in blood or spleen. Within patients, tissue anatomy strongly shaped TCR repertoire composition. Which tissue TCRs were alloreactive or antigen-specific was not determined. Some clones might be persisting host cells. Across patients, clones rarely overlapped, yet motif clusters were shared tissue-specifically.

CDR3 size: 15 residues. V was shortened by 5 bases and J by 0 bases, with 14 bases between the two germline ends. Germline values: CDR1 FNHDT, CDR2 SITEND (reference sequence). The table came from immunoSEQ multiplex PCR; TCRdb's copy has only in-frame clones and leaves some out. This repertoire shows just over 20,000 clones, about 70% found once; its top ten account for 0.41%. On this clone: Antigen specificity is unknown. Genes and germline are mouse. Read data end 1 residue before the CDR3 end; the end is taken from the germline J gene.

Sequencing used blood. The rearrangement links TRBV19 to TRBJ1-1; perhaps TRBD1 as D (6 bases). The sequence came from a female BALB/c mouse in good health. For the strain, the MHC haplotype given is H2-d. The CDR3 is CASSPRGQPNTEVFF. The covered CDR3 bases are TGTGCCAGCAGCCCCCGGGGGCAGCCAAACACAGAAGTCTTC.